One sample yielded the 27 T cell receptor beta chains listed below, sequenced in a study of blood T cell repertoires in COVID-19. The data were produced by immunoSEQ multiplex PCR, yet TCRdb's version contains in-frame clones alone and is incomplete. The data contain some 490,000 clones, approximately 86% of them seen just once; the ten biggest clones take up around 7.9%. The sample taken for sequencing was PBMCs or T cells enriched from blood (not recorded which). The receptors here all came from a woman aged 60-70 years who had recovered from COVID-19.

The chain recombines TRBV15 with TRBJ2-7; TRBD1 matches at 8 bases. The length of the CDR3 is 15 residues. Trimming cost V 3 bases and J 2 bases; bases outside gene matches: 6. The germline CDR1 and CDR2 sequences are LNHNV and YYDKDF (reference sequence). The DNA of the CDR3 is TGTGCCACCAGCAGCGGGACAGGTCCTACCTACGAGCAGTACTTC. Amino acid sequence: CATSSGTGPTYEQYF.

This chain links TRBV6-1 with TRBJ1-5; D is unresolved. The germline V and J ends were trimmed by 2 bases and 4 bases, with 9 bases remaining between them. The CDR3 loop spans 14 amino acids. Germline V gives CDR1 MNHNS, CDR2 SASEGT. This chain's CDR3 is CASSEWASNQPQHF. The CDR3 DNA is TGTGCCAGCAGTGAATGGGCCAGTAATCAGCCCCAGCATTTT.

This clone came up a few times. V and J are TRBV6-5 and TRBJ1-4; TRBD1 aligns across 7 bases. V shed 5 bases and J 8 bases; nucleotides not matched to a gene: 8. The CDR3 contains 14 residues. CDR1 and CDR2 (germline): MNHEY, SVGAGI. This CDR3 reads CASSSTGEWEKLFF. CDR3 coding DNA: TGTGCCAGCAGTAGCACAGGGGAATGGGAAAAACTGTTTTTT.

The V and J genes are TRBV3-1 (or the pseudogene TRBV3-2) and TRBJ2-7; 9 bases fit TRBD2. The CDR3 runs to 14 residues. After removal of 2 bases from V and 7 bases from J, the junction contained 6 bases not matched to a gene. The germline CDR1 and CDR2 sequences are LGHDT and YNNKEL (reference sequence). CDR3 nucleotides: TGTGCCAGCAGCCAATTGGCGGGGGGGGCAGAGCAGTACGTC. Translation: CASSQLAGGAEQYV.

The chain uses TRBV7-9 and TRBJ1-6; D gene uncertain. Trimming shortened V by 5 bases and J by 6 bases, and 17 bases separated the two germline ends. In germline, CDR1 is SEHNR, CDR2 FQNEAQ (reference sequence). The CDR3 loop spans 16 amino acids. CDR3 bases: TGTGCCAGCAGCCCGTCGGGCCCCGCGGGTAATTCACCCCTCCACTTT. Translation: CASSPSGPAGNSPLHF.

The rearrangement links TRBV10-1 to TRBJ2-2, with 8 bases matching TRBD1. The CDR3 loop spans 24 amino acids. The V and J ends lost 4 bases and 2 bases, in that order; junction bases with no gene match: 30. Germline V CDR1 and CDR2: WNHNN, SYGVQD (reference sequence). The CDR3 bases are TGCGCCAGCAGTGGGATCCTCCCGGACAGGGTTGACTCTATGGGGTTCCGTAACACCGGGGAGCTGTTTTTT. Translating it yields CASSGILPDRVDSMGFRNTGELFF.

This clone was counted only a few times. This chain links TRBV7-9 with TRBJ1-6; tentatively, D is TRBD1 (6 bases). Germline lookup yields CDR1 SEHNR and CDR2 FQNEAQ (reference sequence). The CDR3 is 16 residues long. Trimming shortened V by 5 bases and J by 8 bases, and 19 bases separated the two germline ends. For the CDR3, the DNA is TGTGCCAGCAGCCATTCTAACAGGGTTTTGGATTCACCCCTCCACTTT. Its translation is CASSHSNRVLDSPLHF.

This clone has a handful of counts. The chain links TRBV5-1 to TRBJ1-3; tentative D call: TRBD1 (6 bases). Germline-derived CDR1 and CDR2 are SGHRS and YFSETQ. V was cut by 0 bases and J by 5 bases, with 9 bases left in between. The CDR3 is made up of 14 amino acids. The CDR3 DNA sequence: TGCGCCAGCAGCTTGGCAGGGGCGAGAAACACCATATATTTT. Its protein product is CASSLAGARNTIYF.

The chain recombines TRBV20-1 with TRBJ2-3; D is perhaps TRBD2 (7 bases). Deletions cut 3 bases from V and 5 bases from J, with 18 bases between. Germline V CDR1 and CDR2: DFQATT, SNEGSKA (reference sequence). The CDR3 extends over 15 amino acids. The CDR3 loop reads CSASRGAFGVDTQYF. In DNA, the CDR3 is TGCAGTGCTAGTCGGGGGGCCTTCGGGGTAGATACGCAGTATTTT.

This clone was counted once. This chain links TRBV12-5 with TRBJ2-2, with 10 bases aligning to TRBD2. The J segment lost 8 bases and the V segment lost 6 bases, leaving 9 bases of the junction unmatched. CDR1 and CDR2 (germline): LGHNT, FRNRAP. The CDR3 has 15 residues. The CDR3 region has the DNA TGTGCTAGTGGACCTAGCGGGGGCCCTCTAGGGGAGCTGTTTTTT. It translates to CASGPSGGPLGELFF.

The chain links TRBV9 to TRBJ1-2; 11 bases align to TRBD1. The length of the CDR3 is 18 residues. With V trimmed by 3 bases and J by 1 base, 11 bases remained unmatched. Germline assignment: CDR1 SGDLS and CDR2 YYNGEE. CDR3 bases: TGTGCCAGCAGCGGCCTCCGGGACAGGGGGGAGAGTAACTATGGCTACACCTTC. It codes for CASSGLRDRGESNYGYTF.

This rearrangement joins TRBV7-9 to TRBJ1-1; 7 bases line up with TRBD1. In germline, CDR1 is SEHNR, CDR2 FQNEAQ (reference sequence). This CDR3 contains 13 residues. V dropped 7 bases and J dropped 5; count of bases not matched to a gene: 7. CDR3: CASTAGGNTEAFF. In DNA form, the CDR3 reads TGTGCCAGCACCGCAGGGGGTAATACTGAAGCTTTCTTT.

For this clone: Given a much more abundant clone one base away, this may be a read error. The chain carries TRBV6-6 and TRBJ2-1; TRBD2 matches at 10 bases. The ends lost 4 bases at V and 7 bases at J; junction bases unmatched: 7. The germline CDR1 and CDR2 sequences are MNHNY and SVGAGI (reference sequence). This CDR3 contains 15 residues. Here the CDR3 DNA reads TGTGCCAGCAGTTTAGGGTCTAGCGGGGGTAATGAGCAGTTCTTC. Protein product: CASSLGSSGGNEQFF.

J is TRBJ1-6 and V is TRBV2, with D uncertain. Germline V gene lookup returns CDR1 SNHLY and CDR2 FYNNEI. Trimming took 2 bases from V and 4 from J, leaving 9 bases between them. The CDR3 sequence is 15 residues long. Here the CDR3 reads CASSEWLDYNSPLHF. The CDR3 coding sequence is TGTGCCAGCAGTGAATGGCTCGATTATAATTCACCCCTCCACTTT.

This clone was counted a single time. DNA for the CDR3: TGTGCCACCAGTGCCCCGACAGGGGAACTCAATGAGCAGTTCTTC. It yields the protein CATSAPTGELNEQFF. The J gene is TRBJ2-1, the V gene TRBV24-1; TRBD1 matches at 8 bases. Germline lookup yields CDR1 KGHDR and CDR2 SFDVKD. The CDR3 loop spans 15 amino acids. Trimming at V came to 5 bases and at J to 6 bases, leaving 8 bases not matched to a gene.

This clone has a single count. The V and J genes are TRBV2 and TRBJ1-5; 7 bases are a match to TRBD1. J lost 6 bases, V lost 6 bases, and 5 bases had no gene match. The CDR3 has 13 residues. From germline, CDR1 is SNHLY and CDR2 FYNNEI. The CDR3 loop is CASRRQGGQPQHF. Written as DNA, the CDR3 is TGTGCCAGCAGACGACAGGGCGGTCAGCCCCAGCATTTT.

The chain uses TRBV2 and TRBJ2-4; 13 bases line up with TRBD2. V gave up 7 bases and J gave up 9 bases; unmatched junction bases: 12. The CDR3 length is 16 residues. The germline V gene has CDR1 SNHLY and CDR2 FYNNEI. CDR3 region: CASTYSTSGGTSIQYF. In nucleotides, the CDR3 is TGTGCCAGCACTTACTCGACTAGCGGGGGGACCAGCATTCAGTACTTC.

V usage is TRBV2 and J usage is TRBJ1-2, with 7 bases lining up with TRBD1. There are 13 residues in the CDR3. From germline, CDR1 is SNHLY and CDR2 FYNNEI. V lost 6 bases and J lost 3; bases outside the gene matches: 4. The CDR3 is CASRTGFDYGYTF. CDR3 in DNA: TGTGCCAGCAGGACAGGGTTCGACTATGGCTACACCTTC.

This clone was detected only a few times. The chain links TRBV7-2 to TRBJ2-7; 7 bases align to TRBD1. V lost 3 bases and J lost 2; bases outside the gene matches: 1. CDR3 length equals 13 residues. Germline V gives CDR1 SGHTA, CDR2 FQGNSA. The CDR3 nucleotides are TGTGCCAGCAGCTTCCAGGGGGCCTACGAGCAGTACTTC. Translating it yields CASSFQGAYEQYF. The full variable domain, with the rest looked up from reference TRBV7-2 and TRBJ2-7, is GAGVSQSPSNKVTEKGKDVELRCDPISGHTALYWYRQSLGQGLEFLIYFQGNSAPDKSGLPSDRFSAERTGGSVSTLTIQRTQQEDSAVYLCASSFQGAYEQYFGPGTRLTVT.

This clone was seen once. The CDR3 DNA is TGCGCCAGCAGCCCGGAGTATACTAGCACAGATACGCAGTATTTT. It yields the protein CASSPEYTSTDTQYF. This chain links TRBV5-1 with TRBJ2-3; unclear D gene. The CDR3 is 15 residues long. CDR1 and CDR2 from the germline V gene are SGHRS and YFSETQ. Trimming removed 4 bases at V and 0 bases at J, with 12 bases between.

The chain is built from TRBV7-2 and TRBJ2-5; 7 bases fit TRBD1. V lost 0 bases, J lost 2 bases, and 6 bases stayed unmatched. The CDR3 totals 16 residues. In germline, CDR1 is SGHTA, CDR2 FQGNSA. DNA for the CDR3: TGTGCCAGCAGCTTAGCGAGGGGGCGACTACAAGAGACCCAGTACTTC. This gives the protein CASSLARGRLQETQYF.

The rearrangement uses TRBV4-1 and TRBJ2-3; 14 bases are shared with TRBD2. The length of the CDR3 is 17 residues. V dropped 8 bases and J dropped 0; count of bases not matched to a gene: 7. Looked up from germline, CDR1 is MGHRA and CDR2 is YSYEKL. The CDR3 DNA sequence: TGCGCCAGCCGAAGACTAGCGGGGGGGATAAGCACAGATACGCAGTATTTT. This translates into CASRRLAGGISTDTQYF.

The chain joins TRBV27 to TRBJ1-3; D is perhaps TRBD1 (5 bases). This CDR3 contains 14 residues. CDR1 and CDR2 (germline): MNHEY, SMNVEV (reference sequence). V lost 8 bases, J lost 4 bases, and 15 bases lay in between. The CDR3 reads CASRQRGAGNTIYF. The CDR3 nucleotides are TGTGCCAGCCGGCAGCGGGGCGCCGGAAACACCATATATTTT.

This chain uses TRBV9 with TRBJ1-5, with D possibly matching TRBD1 (5 bases). V was pared by 4 bases and J by 1 base, with 9 bases between. Germline CDR1 reads SGDLS; CDR2 reads YYNGEE. The CDR3 is 14 amino acids. The CDR3 reads CASSPEGSNQPQHF. The DNA of the CDR3 is TGTGCCAGCAGCCCGGAGGGGAGCAATCAGCCCCAGCATTTT.

The chain has TRBV6-5 and TRBJ1-2; D is perhaps TRBD1 (6 bases). The germline V gene encodes CDR1 MNHEY and CDR2 SVGAGI. The V and J ends lost 4 bases and 4 bases respectively, with 13 bases between them. CDR3 length: 14 residues. CDR3 sequence: CASSWGGRGYGYTF. CDR3 nucleotide sequence: TGTGCCAGCAGTTGGGGCGGCAGGGGCTATGGCTACACCTTC.

To note about this clone: Compared with germline, one end of the junction differs, possibly owing to a read error. The rearrangement links TRBV24-1 to TRBJ2-2; 11 positions match TRBD1. There are 20 residues in the CDR3. Germline assignment: CDR1 KGHDR and CDR2 SFDVKD. The CDR3 nucleotides read TGTGCCACCAGTGATTTCGCCCGGGACAGGGGGGACCATCAGTCTCGGGGAGCTGTTTTT. Protein: CATSDFARDRGDHQSRGAVF.

V is TRBV19 and J is TRBJ1-5; TRBD1 matches at 9 bases. The germline CDR1 and CDR2 sequences are LNHDA and SQIVND (reference sequence). V gave up 2 bases and J gave up 2 bases; unmatched junction bases: 4. CDR3 size: 16 residues. CDR3 in DNA: TGTGCCAGTAGTATAAGGACAGGGGTTGGCAATCAGCCCCAGCATTTT. This encodes CASSIRTGVGNQPQHF. Full variable domain (remainder filled in from reference TRBV19 and TRBJ1-5): DGGITQSPKYLFRKEGQNVTLSCEQNLNHDAMYWYRQDPGQGLRLIYYSQIVNDFQKGDIAEGYSVSREKKESFPLTVTSAQKNPTAFYLCASSIRTGVGNQPQHFGDGTRLSIL.